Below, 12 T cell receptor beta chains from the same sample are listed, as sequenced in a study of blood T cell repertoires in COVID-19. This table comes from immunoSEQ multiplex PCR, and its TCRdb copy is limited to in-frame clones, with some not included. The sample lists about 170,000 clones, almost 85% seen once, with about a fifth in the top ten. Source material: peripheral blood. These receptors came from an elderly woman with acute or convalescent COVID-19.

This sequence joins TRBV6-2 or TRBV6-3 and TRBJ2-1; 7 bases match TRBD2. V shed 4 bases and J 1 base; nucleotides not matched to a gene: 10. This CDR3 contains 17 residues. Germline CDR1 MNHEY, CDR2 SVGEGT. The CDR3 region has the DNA TGTGCCAGCAGTTTACCCTGGGCGGGAGTTTCCTACAATGAGCAGTTCTTC. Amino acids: CASSLPWAGVSYNEQFF.

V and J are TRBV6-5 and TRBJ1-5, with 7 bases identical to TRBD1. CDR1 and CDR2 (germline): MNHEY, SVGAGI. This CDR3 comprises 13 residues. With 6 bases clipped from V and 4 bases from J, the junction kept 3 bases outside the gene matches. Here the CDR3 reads CASSSTGNQPQHF. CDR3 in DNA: TGTGCCAGCAGCTCGACAGGGAATCAGCCCCAGCATTTT.

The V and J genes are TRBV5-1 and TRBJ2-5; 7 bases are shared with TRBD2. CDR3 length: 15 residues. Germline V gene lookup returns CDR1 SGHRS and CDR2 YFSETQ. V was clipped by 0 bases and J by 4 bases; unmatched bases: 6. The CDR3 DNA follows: TGCGCCAGCAGCTTGGGGGCGGGAGATGGAGAGACCCAGTACTTC. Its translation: CASSLGAGDGETQYF.

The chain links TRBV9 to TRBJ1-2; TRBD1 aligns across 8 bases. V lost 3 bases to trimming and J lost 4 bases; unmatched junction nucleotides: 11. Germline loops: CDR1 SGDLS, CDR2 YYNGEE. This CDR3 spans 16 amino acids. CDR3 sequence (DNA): TGTGCCAGCAGCGCTTTTACCTCAGGGGGCGGCTATGGCTACACCTTC. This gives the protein CASSAFTSGGGYGYTF.

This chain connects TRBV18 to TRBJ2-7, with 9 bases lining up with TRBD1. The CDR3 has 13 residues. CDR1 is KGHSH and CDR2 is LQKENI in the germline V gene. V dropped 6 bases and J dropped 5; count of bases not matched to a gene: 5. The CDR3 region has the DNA TGTGCCAGCTCTTGGGACAGGGACCACGAGCAGTACTTC. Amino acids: CASSWDRDHEQYF.

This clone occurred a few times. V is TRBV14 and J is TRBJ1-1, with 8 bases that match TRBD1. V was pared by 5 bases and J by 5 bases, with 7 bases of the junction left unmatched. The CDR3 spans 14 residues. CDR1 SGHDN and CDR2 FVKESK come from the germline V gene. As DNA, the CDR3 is TGTGCCAGCAGCTTACGGACAGGGAGGACTGAAGCTTTCTTT. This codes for CASSLRTGRTEAFF.

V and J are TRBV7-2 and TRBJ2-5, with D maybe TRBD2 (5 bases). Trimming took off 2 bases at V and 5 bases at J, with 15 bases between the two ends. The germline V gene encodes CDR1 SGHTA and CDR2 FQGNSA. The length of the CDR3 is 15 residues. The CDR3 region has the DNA TGTGCCAGCAGCTTAAGCTTAGCGAGGTTGGAGACCCAGTACTTC. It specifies CASSLSLARLETQYF.

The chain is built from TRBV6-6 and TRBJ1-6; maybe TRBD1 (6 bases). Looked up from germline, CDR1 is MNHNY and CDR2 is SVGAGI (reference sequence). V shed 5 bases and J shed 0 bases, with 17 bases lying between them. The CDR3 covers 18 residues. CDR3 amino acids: CASSPPGTSSSYNSPLHF. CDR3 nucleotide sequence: TGTGCCAGCAGTCCACCCGGGACATCTAGCTCCTATAATTCACCCCTCCACTTT.

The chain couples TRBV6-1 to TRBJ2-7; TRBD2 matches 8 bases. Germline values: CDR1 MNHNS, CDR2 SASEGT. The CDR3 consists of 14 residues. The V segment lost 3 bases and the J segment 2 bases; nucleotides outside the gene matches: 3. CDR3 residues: CASSDNGRAYEQYF. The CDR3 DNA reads TGTGCCAGCAGTGATAACGGGAGGGCCTACGAGCAGTACTTC.

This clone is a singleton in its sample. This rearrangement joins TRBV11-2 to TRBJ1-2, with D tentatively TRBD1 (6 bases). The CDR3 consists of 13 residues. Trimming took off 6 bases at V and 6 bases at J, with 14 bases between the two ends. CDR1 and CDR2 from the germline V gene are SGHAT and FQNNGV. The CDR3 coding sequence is TGTGCCAGCAGTTTTCAGGGGAGTGATGGCTACACCTTC. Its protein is CASSFQGSDGYTF.

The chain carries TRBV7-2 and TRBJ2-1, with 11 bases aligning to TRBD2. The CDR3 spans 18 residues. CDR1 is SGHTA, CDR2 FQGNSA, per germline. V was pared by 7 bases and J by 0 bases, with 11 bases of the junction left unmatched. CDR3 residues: CASIGPGLAARSYNEQFF. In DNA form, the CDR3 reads TGTGCCAGCATAGGACCGGGACTAGCGGCCCGCTCCTACAATGAGCAGTTCTTC.

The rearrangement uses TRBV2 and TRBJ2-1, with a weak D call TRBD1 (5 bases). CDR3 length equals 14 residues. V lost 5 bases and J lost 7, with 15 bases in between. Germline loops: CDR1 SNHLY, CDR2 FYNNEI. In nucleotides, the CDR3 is TGTGCCAGCAGTCCGACGACTGCAGGGAATGAGCAGTTCTTC. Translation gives CASSPTTAGNEQFF. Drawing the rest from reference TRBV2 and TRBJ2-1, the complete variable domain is EPEVTQTPSHQVTQMGQEVILRCVPISNHLYFYWYRQILGQKVEFLVSFYNNEISEKSEIFDDQFSVERPDGSNFTLKIRSTKLEDSAMYFCASSPTTAGNEQFFGPGTRLTVL.